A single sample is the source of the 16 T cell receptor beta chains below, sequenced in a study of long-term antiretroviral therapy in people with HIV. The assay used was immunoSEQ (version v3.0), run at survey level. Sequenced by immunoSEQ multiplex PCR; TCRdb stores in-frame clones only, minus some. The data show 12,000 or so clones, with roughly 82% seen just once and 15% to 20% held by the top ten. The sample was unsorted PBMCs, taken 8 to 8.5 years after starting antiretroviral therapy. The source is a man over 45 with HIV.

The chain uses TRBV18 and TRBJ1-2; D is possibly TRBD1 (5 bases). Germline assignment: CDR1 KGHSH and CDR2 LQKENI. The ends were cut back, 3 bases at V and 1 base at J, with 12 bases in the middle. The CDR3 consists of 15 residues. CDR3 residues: CASSPPSGLNYGYTF. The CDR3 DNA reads TGTGCCAGCTCACCCCCGTCAGGGCTTAACTATGGCTACACCTTC.

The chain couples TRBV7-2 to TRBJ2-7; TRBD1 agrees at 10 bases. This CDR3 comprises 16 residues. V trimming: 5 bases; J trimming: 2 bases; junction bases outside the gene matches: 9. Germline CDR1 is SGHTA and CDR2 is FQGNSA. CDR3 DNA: TGTGCCAGCAGCCCCCTCATGGGGACAGGGGCCTACGAGCAGTACTTC. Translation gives CASSPLMGTGAYEQYF.

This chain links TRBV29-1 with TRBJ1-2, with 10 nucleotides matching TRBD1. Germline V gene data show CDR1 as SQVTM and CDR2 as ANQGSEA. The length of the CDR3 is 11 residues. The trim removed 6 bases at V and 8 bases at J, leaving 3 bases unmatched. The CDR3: CSVVTGGGYTF. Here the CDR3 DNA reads TGCAGCGTCGTGACAGGGGGCGGCTACACCTTC.

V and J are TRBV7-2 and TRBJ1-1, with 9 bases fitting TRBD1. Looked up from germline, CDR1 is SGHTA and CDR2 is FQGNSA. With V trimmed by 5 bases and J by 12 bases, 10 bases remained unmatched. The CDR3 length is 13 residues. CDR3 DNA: TGTGCCAGCAGCCCACAGGGGGCTCAGGTAACTTTCTTT. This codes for CASSPQGAQVTFF.

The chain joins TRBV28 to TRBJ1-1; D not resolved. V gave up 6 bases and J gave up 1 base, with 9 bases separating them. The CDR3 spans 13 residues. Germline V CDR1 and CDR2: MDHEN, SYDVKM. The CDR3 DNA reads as TGTGCCAGCAGGAGAACAGAGAACACTGAAGCTTTCTTT. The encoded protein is CASRRTENTEAFF.

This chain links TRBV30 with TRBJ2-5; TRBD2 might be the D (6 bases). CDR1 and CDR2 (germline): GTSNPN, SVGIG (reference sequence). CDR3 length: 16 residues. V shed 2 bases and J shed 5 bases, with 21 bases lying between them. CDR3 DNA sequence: TGTGCCTGGAGTTTTGGGCGGGGTTGGATGGGGGAGACCCAGTACTTC. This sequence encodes CAWSFGRGWMGETQYF.

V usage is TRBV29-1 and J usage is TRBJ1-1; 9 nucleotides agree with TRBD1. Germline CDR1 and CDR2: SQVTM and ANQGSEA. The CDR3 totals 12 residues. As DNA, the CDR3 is TGCAGGGGACAGGGCTTGAACACTGAAGCTTTCTTT. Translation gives CRGQGLNTEAFF. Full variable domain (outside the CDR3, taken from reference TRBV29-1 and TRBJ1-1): SAVISQKPSRDICQRGTSLTIQCQVDSQVTMMFWYRQQPGQSLTLIATANQGSEATYESGFVIDKFPISRPNLTFSTLTVSNMSPEDSSIYLCRGQGLNTEAFFGQGTRLTVV.

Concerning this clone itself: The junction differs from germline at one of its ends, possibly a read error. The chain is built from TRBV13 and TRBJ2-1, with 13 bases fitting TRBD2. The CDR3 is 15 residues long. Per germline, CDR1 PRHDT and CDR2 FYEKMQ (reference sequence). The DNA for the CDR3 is TGCGCCAGCAGCCCCGGACTAGCGGGGGCCAATGAGCAGTTCTTC. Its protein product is CASSPGLAGANEQFF.

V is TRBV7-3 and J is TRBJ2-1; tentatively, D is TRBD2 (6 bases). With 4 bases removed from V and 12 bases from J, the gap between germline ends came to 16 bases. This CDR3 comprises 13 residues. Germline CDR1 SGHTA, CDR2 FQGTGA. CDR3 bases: TGTGCCAGCAGCTCCTCCCCAGATAGCGGGCAGTTCTTC. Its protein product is CASSSSPDSGQFF. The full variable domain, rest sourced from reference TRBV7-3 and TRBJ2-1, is GAGVSQTPSNKVTEKGKYVELRCDPISGHTALYWYRQSLGQGPEFLIYFQGTGAADDSGLPNDRFFAVRPEGSVSTLKIQRTERGDSAVYLCASSSSPDSGQFFGPGTRLTVL.

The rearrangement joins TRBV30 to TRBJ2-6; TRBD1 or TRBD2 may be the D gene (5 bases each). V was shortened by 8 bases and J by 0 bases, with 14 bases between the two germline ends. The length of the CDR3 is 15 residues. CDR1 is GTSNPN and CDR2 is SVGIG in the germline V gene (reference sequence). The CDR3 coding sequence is TGTGCCGCCTCCGGGACGTACTCTGGGGCCAACGTCCTGACTTTC. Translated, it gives CAASGTYSGANVLTF.

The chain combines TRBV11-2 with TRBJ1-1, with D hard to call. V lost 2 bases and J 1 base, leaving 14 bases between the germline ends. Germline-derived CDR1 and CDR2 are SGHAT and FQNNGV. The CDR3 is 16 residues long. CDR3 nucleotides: TGTGCCAGCAGCTTATATATGGTTAGGGAGAACACTGAAGCTTTCTTT. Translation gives CASSLYMVRENTEAFF.

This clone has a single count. The chain's CDR3 is CASSYGGRGQGEQYF. CDR3 DNA: TGTGCCAGCAGTTACGGGGGCAGGGGGCAAGGCGAGCAGTACTTC. The chain has TRBV6-5 and TRBJ2-7; TRBD1 matches at 8 bases. Germline V gives CDR1 MNHEY, CDR2 SVGAGI. CDR3 length equals 15 residues. The J segment lost 6 bases and the V segment lost 2 bases, leaving 9 bases of the junction unmatched.

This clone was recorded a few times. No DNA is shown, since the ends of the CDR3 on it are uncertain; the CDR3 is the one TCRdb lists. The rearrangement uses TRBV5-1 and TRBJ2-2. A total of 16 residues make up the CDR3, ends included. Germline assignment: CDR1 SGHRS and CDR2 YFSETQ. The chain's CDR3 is CASSFGPGADTGELFF.

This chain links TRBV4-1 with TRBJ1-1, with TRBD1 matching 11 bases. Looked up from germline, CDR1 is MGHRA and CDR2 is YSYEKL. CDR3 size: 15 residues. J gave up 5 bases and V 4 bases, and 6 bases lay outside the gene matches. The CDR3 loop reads CASSPGQGGGTEAFF. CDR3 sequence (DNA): TGCGCCAGCAGCCCGGGACAGGGGGGGGGAACTGAAGCTTTCTTT.

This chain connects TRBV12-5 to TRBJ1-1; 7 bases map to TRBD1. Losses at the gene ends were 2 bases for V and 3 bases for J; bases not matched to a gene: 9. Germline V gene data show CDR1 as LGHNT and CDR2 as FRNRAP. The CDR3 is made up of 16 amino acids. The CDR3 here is CASGLKPGQRYTEAFF. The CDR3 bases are TGTGCTAGTGGTTTGAAACCGGGACAGAGATACACTGAAGCTTTCTTT.

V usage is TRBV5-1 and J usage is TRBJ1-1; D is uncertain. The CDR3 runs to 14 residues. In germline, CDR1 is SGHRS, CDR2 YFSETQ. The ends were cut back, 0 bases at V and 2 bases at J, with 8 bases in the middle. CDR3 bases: TGCGCCAGCAGCTTGGGGGTGACAAACACTGAAGCTTTCTTT. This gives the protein CASSLGVTNTEAFF.